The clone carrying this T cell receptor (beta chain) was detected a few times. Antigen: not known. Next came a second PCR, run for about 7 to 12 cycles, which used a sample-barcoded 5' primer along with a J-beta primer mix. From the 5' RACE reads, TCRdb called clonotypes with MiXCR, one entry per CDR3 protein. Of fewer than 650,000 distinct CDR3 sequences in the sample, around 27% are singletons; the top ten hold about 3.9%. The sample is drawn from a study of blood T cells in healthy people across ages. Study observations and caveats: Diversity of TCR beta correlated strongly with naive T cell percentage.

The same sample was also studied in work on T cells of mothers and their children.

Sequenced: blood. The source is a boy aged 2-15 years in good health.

The DNA of the CDR3 is TGTGCCAGCAGTTACGCCCAGGGTTCGGGACAAAACTATGGCTACACCTTC. Its protein is CASSYAQGSGQNYGYTF. V usage is TRBV12-3 or TRBV12-4 and J usage is TRBJ1-2; TRBD1 is a possible D gene (6 bases). Trimming took 4 bases from V and 2 from J, leaving 20 bases between them. This CDR3 is 17 amino acids long.